The 26 T cell receptor beta chains below all came from one sample that was sequenced in a study of cytomegalovirus exposure and HLA in healthy donors (dated 2017 in TCRdb). Library preparation used the immunoSEQ multiplex PCR assay. The multiplex PCR relied on a mix of 60 forward primers for TCR Vbeta segments and 13 reverse primers for TCR Jbeta segments. TCRdb took over this immuneACCESS table, retaining in-frame rearrangements with V and J assigned. Such tables are incomplete; in checked studies, under half of the missing clones stem from an unresolved V gene, and the remainder is unexplained. The table for this sample lists fewer than 200,000 clones; around 80% of them were counted only once. In total, the top ten clones hold 0.69% of the sample. Specimen: PBMCs. The receptors stem from a woman in her thirties or forties in good health and CMV-seronegative.

The chain links TRBV4-3 to TRBJ1-2; weak D call: TRBD1 (6 bases). The V and J ends lost 4 bases and 4 bases respectively, with 16 bases between them. This CDR3 contains 15 residues. Germline V gene sequence: CDR1 LGHNA, CDR2 YSLEER. The CDR3 bases are TGCGCCAGCAGCCGGGGACGACAGGTCCCCTATGGCTACACCTTC. Translated: CASSRGRQVPYGYTF.

The rearrangement links TRBV19 to TRBJ1-2, with 7 bases lining up with TRBD1. Per the germline V gene, CDR1 is LNHDA and CDR2 is SQIVND (reference sequence). V was pared by 0 bases and J by 5 bases, with 12 bases of the junction left unmatched. CDR3 length equals 17 residues. The CDR3 spells CASSIDLSRGTSYGYTF. CDR3 coding DNA: TGTGCCAGTAGTATAGATCTATCCAGGGGGACATCATATGGCTACACCTTC.

This clone occurred a few times. The chain carries TRBV5-1 and TRBJ2-2, with 8 bases identical to TRBD1. The CDR3 covers 16 residues. J gave up 7 bases and V 0 bases, and 8 bases lay outside the gene matches. The germline V gene has CDR1 SGHRS and CDR2 YFSETQ. CDR3 nucleotide sequence: TGCGCCAGCAGCTTGGAACTGGACAGGGTCGGCGGGGAGCTGTTTTTT. It specifies CASSLELDRVGGELFF.

V usage is TRBV6-1 and J usage is TRBJ1-1, with TRBD1 as a possible D gene (5 bases). Trimming left V 2 bases short and J 1 base short, with 14 bases between. Looked up from germline, CDR1 is MNHNS and CDR2 is SASEGT. The CDR3 totals 16 residues. The CDR3 DNA sequence: TGTGCCAGCAGTGAACTCGGGGGACTCGGGAACACTGAAGCTTTCTTT. Protein product: CASSELGGLGNTEAFF.

The V call is TRBV11-3, the J call TRBJ2-1, with unresolved D. V was trimmed by 5 bases and J by 7 bases, leaving 15 bases between them. The V gene's germline CDR1 is SGHNT and CDR2 YENEEA. The length of the CDR3 is 14 residues. The CDR3 spells CASSDSATNNEQFF. The CDR3, as DNA: TGTGCCAGCAGCGACTCAGCTACTAATAATGAGCAGTTCTTC. The full variable domain, in which reference TRBV11-3 and TRBJ2-1 provide the parts outside the CDR3, is EAGVVQSPRYKIIEKKQPVAFWCNPISGHNTLYWYLQNLGQGPELLIRYENEEAVDDSQLPKDRFSAERLKGVDSTLKIQPAELGDSAVYLCASSDSATNNEQFFGPGTRLTVL.

This chain uses TRBV7-9 with TRBJ1-5; D not resolved. Per the germline V gene, CDR1 is SEHNR and CDR2 is FQNEAQ (reference sequence). Deletions cut 0 bases from V and 10 bases from J, with 10 bases between. The CDR3 totals 13 residues. The CDR3 sequence is CASSLAPLRPQHF. The CDR3 nucleotides are TGTGCCAGCAGCTTAGCCCCCCTCCGTCCCCAGCATTTT.

The chain is built from TRBV15 and TRBJ2-3; 12 bases match TRBD2. Germline CDR1 LNHNV, CDR2 YYDKDF (reference sequence). V lost 8 bases, J lost 6 bases, and 9 bases stayed unmatched. The CDR3 extends over 15 amino acids. The CDR3 region has the DNA TGTGCCACCCGTTGGGCACTAGCGGGAGGTGATACGCAGTATTTT. This translates into CATRWALAGGDTQYF.

This chain links TRBV5-4 with TRBJ2-4, with a tentative D call TRBD2 (6 bases). CDR3 length: 15 residues. V lost 4 bases, J lost 8 bases, and 19 bases lay in between. Germline V gene sequence: CDR1 SGHNT, CDR2 YYREEE (reference sequence). In DNA, the CDR3 is TGTGCCAGCAGCCCGACGGGGGATATGCGGGACATTCAGTACTTC. Its translation is CASSPTGDMRDIQYF.

This sequence joins TRBV6-4 and TRBJ1-6, with D possibly matching TRBD1 (5 bases). V lost 1 base and J lost 8, with 12 bases in between. The length of the CDR3 is 15 residues. Germline CDR1 is MRHNA and CDR2 is SNTAGT. CDR3 bases: TGTGCCAGCAGTGACTTGGGCAGGGATTATTCACCCCTCCACTTT. It translates to CASSDLGRDYSPLHF.

V and J are TRBV7-2 and TRBJ1-1; D is uncertain. Germline V gene data show CDR1 as SGHTA and CDR2 as FQGNSA. With 0 bases removed from V and 1 base from J, the gap between germline ends came to 6 bases. This CDR3 comprises 14 residues. The CDR3 loop reads CASSLAQPNTEAFF. The CDR3 DNA is TGTGCCAGCAGCTTAGCACAGCCGAACACTGAAGCTTTCTTT.

For this clone: Other DNA sequences in this specimen translate into the identical CDR3. V gene TRBV7-2 combines with J gene TRBJ2-3; no reliable D call. This CDR3 is built from 13 residues. With 3 bases removed from V and 2 bases from J, the gap between germline ends came to 6 bases. The germline gives CDR1 SGHTA, CDR2 FQGNSA. The CDR3 spells CASSLVYTDTQYF. In DNA, the CDR3 is TGTGCCAGCAGCTTGGTCTACACAGATACGCAGTATTTT.

The chain links TRBV9 to TRBJ2-2; 9 bases map to TRBD1. This CDR3 contains 16 residues. Per germline, CDR1 SGDLS and CDR2 YYNGEE. Unmatched junction bases numbered 6, after V lost 1 base and J lost 5 bases. The CDR3, as DNA: TGTGCCAGCAGCGTACCGGACAGGGGAGGGACCGGGGAGCTGTTTTTT. Amino acid sequence: CASSVPDRGGTGELFF.

The chain couples TRBV28 to TRBJ2-7; 7 nucleotides agree with TRBD1. V was clipped by 5 bases and J by 2 bases; unmatched bases: 6. The CDR3 is 14 residues long. Germline V gene lookup returns CDR1 MDHEN and CDR2 SYDVKM. CDR3 in DNA: TGTGCCAGCAGTCCGACAGGGTCTACCTACGAGCAGTACTTC. Protein product: CASSPTGSTYEQYF. Using reference TRBV28 and TRBJ2-7 for the parts outside the CDR3, the full variable domain is DVKVTQSSRYLVKRTGEKVFLECVQDMDHENMFWYRQDPGLGLRLIYFSYDVKMKEKGDIPEGYSVSREKKERFSLILESASTNQTSMYLCASSPTGSTYEQYFGPGTRLTVT.

Only one count was recorded for this clone. The chain recombines TRBV9 with TRBJ2-3; 10 positions agree with TRBD2. The trim removed 3 bases at V and 2 bases at J, leaving 6 bases unmatched. The CDR3 totals 16 residues. Germline V lookup: CDR1 SGDLS, CDR2 YYNGEE. As DNA, the CDR3 is TGTGCCAGCAGCGACAGGACTAGCGGACCCACAGATACGCAGTATTTT. Protein sequence: CASSDRTSGPTDTQYF.

The gene calls are TRBV12-5 and TRBJ2-1; 7 bases fit TRBD1. CDR1 LGHNT and CDR2 FRNRAP come from the germline V gene. This CDR3 is built from 14 residues. V gave up 4 bases and J gave up 9 bases; unmatched junction bases: 9. The DNA for the CDR3 is TGTGCTAGTGGTTCAGGACAGGTAGAGTCTGAGCAGTTCTTC. This codes for CASGSGQVESEQFF.

This chain uses TRBV15 with TRBJ2-7; TRBD1 matches 11 bases. Germline lookup yields CDR1 LNHNV and CDR2 YYDKDF (reference sequence). V lost 4 bases, J lost 6 bases, and 5 bases stayed unmatched. The CDR3 spans 14 residues. The CDR3 DNA reads as TGTGCCACCAGCATGTGGGACAGGGGGACCGAGCAGTACTTC. It translates to CATSMWDRGTEQYF.

The chain recombines TRBV9 with TRBJ2-1; 10 nucleotides match TRBD2. Trimming removed 4 bases from V and 4 bases from J; junction bases left unmatched: 14. Germline V gene data show CDR1 as SGDLS and CDR2 as YYNGEE. The CDR3 is 18 amino acids. The CDR3 sequence is CASSPMEASGSQYNEQFF. Here the CDR3 DNA reads TGTGCCAGCAGCCCTATGGAGGCTAGCGGGAGTCAATACAATGAGCAGTTCTTC.

The V gene is TRBV30, the J gene TRBJ2-7, with TRBD2 matching 8 bases. This CDR3 is 14 amino acids long. J was trimmed by 2 bases and V by 4 bases; bases with no gene match: 7. Germline V gives CDR1 GTSNPN, CDR2 SVGIG (reference sequence). CDR3 DNA sequence: TGTGCCTGGACTCGGGGGGGCAGTACCTACGAGCAGTACTTC. Residues: CAWTRGGSTYEQYF.

This chain connects TRBV5-4 to TRBJ1-1; D unresolved. CDR1 SGHNT and CDR2 YYREEE come from the germline V gene (reference sequence). CDR3 size: 12 residues. V lost 1 base, J lost 7 bases, and 8 bases lay in between. The CDR3 nucleotides are TGTGCCAGCAGCTTGAACCCACTTGAAGCTTTCTTT. Encoded protein: CASSLNPLEAFF.

This chain joins TRBV7-2 and TRBJ1-1, with D tentatively TRBD1 (5 bases). The CDR3 covers 15 residues. V was clipped by 5 bases and J by 4 bases, with 17 bases between them. CDR1 is SGHTA and CDR2 is FQGNSA in the germline V gene. CDR3 in DNA: TGTGCCAGCAGCCCCAGGCAGGCTAGGGGCACTGAAGCTTTCTTT. Translating it yields CASSPRQARGTEAFF. Full variable domain (outside the CDR3, taken from reference TRBV7-2 and TRBJ1-1): GAGVSQSPSNKVTEKGKDVELRCDPISGHTALYWYRQSLGQGLEFLIYFQGNSAPDKSGLPSDRFSAERTGGSVSTLTIQRTQQEDSAVYLCASSPRQARGTEAFFGQGTRLTVV.

In this sample, this clone turned up a few times. This chain links TRBV2 with TRBJ2-7; D remains ambiguous. In germline, CDR1 is SNHLY, CDR2 FYNNEI. V was cut by 7 bases and J by 2 bases, with 6 bases left in between. There are 11 residues in the CDR3. The CDR3 bases are TGTGCCAGCACCCAGACCTACGAGCAGTACTTC. Protein product: CASTQTYEQYF.

The rearrangement links TRBV4-1 to TRBJ2-7, with 9 bases that match TRBD2. Trimming at V came to 5 bases and at J to 0 bases, leaving 5 bases not matched to a gene. The length of the CDR3 is 15 residues. Germline CDR1 MGHRA, CDR2 YSYEKL. This CDR3 reads CASSVTSGYSYEQYF. The CDR3 DNA is TGCGCCAGCAGCGTGACTAGCGGTTACTCCTACGAGCAGTACTTC.

J is TRBJ1-5 and V is TRBV19, with D perhaps TRBD1 (5 bases). The CDR3 runs to 13 residues. Germline V gene sequence: CDR1 LNHDA, CDR2 SQIVND (reference sequence). Trimming removed 6 bases from V and 10 bases from J, with 16 bases in between. In nucleotides, the CDR3 is TGTGCCAGTAGCTGGGGGGTCGGGTTTCCCCAGCATTTT. Protein product: CASSWGVGFPQHF.

This clone occurred a few times. V is TRBV4-1 and J is TRBJ1-5, with 7 bases aligning to TRBD1. The germline gives CDR1 MGHRA, CDR2 YSYEKL. Unmatched junction bases numbered 8, after V lost 1 base and J lost 2 bases. CDR3 size: 17 residues. The CDR3 coding sequence is TGCGCCAGCAGCCAAGTATTGGTAGACAGGGGCAATCAGCCCCAGCATTTT. Amino acid sequence: CASSQVLVDRGNQPQHF.

The chain joins TRBV4-3 to TRBJ2-3; D uncertain. Trimming stripped 0 bases from V and 0 bases from J, with 7 bases between. CDR1 and CDR2 from the germline V gene are LGHNA and YSLEER. The CDR3 runs 15 residues. This chain's CDR3 is CASSQDPRSTDTQYF. The CDR3 coding sequence is TGCGCCAGCAGCCAAGATCCCCGGAGCACAGATACGCAGTATTTT.

This clone appeared a single time. This chain links TRBV29-1 with TRBJ2-7, with 8 bases fitting TRBD2. There are 13 residues in the CDR3. V lost 3 bases, J lost 2 bases, and 3 bases stayed unmatched. Germline V gives CDR1 SQVTM, CDR2 ANQGSEA. CDR3 coding DNA: TGCAGCGTTGAGGTGACTAGCGCCTACGAGCAGTACTTC. Translated, it gives CSVEVTSAYEQYF.